Listed below are T cell receptor beta chains from one sample, sequenced in a study of shared clonotypes between healthy human individuals. Clones were read by immunoSEQ multiplex PCR, and TCRdb kept only the in-frame ones, dropping some. This table holds some 2 million clones, 85% to 95% found once. Source material: naive CD4+ T cells sorted from blood. The receptors shown here come from a man aged 18 to 29 in good health. Each CDR3 is given with its conserved first and last residue. D genes are given only for firm matches. Clone size is given for some rows only: seen once, a few or many times, or a class if the clone is expanded.

J,size,V,D,CDR3,DNA
TRBJ1-5,-,TRBV21-1,-,CASTYGGLRQPQHF,TGTGCCAGCACCTATGGAGGGTTACGGCAGCCCCAGCATTTT
TRBJ2-2,-,TRBV5-6,-,CASSLGYRLNGELFF,TGTGCCAGCAGCTTGGGGTACCGCCTAAACGGGGAGCTGTTTTTT
TRBJ1-2,once,TRBV19,-,CASSPDRANYGYTF,TGTGCCAGTAGTCCGGACAGAGCCAACTATGGCTACACCTTC
TRBJ1-3,-,TRBV6-1,-,CASSDRQKLGNTIYF,TGTGCCAGCAGTGACCGTCAGAAACTAGGAAACACCATATATTTT
TRBJ1-1,-,TRBV27,-,CASSPAPSGATEAFF,TGTGCCAGCAGTCCGGCCCCGAGCGGGGCAACTGAAGCTTTCTTT
TRBJ1-1,-,TRBV5-4,-,CASSTVGEGMNTEAFF,TGTGCCAGCAGCACCGTCGGGGAGGGGATGAACACTGAAGCTTTCTTT
TRBJ1-1,once,TRBV28,-,CATIKVESRNTEAFF,TGTGCCACCATCAAGGTCGAATCAAGGAACACTGAAGCTTTCTTT
TRBJ1-6,-,TRBV10-3,-,CAIRDPQSPLHF,TGTGCCATCAGGGACCCCCAGTCACCCCTCCACTTT
TRBJ1-1,-,TRBV5-1,-,CASSPSGGGTEAFF,TGCGCCAGCAGCCCGTCCGGGGGAGGCACTGAAGCTTTCTTT
TRBJ2-7,-,TRBV7-2,TRBD1,CASSFGTGNYEQYF,TGTGCCAGCAGCTTCGGGACAGGGAACTACGAGCAGTACTTC
TRBJ2-1,few,TRBV7-2,-,CASSFSRGLFEQFF,TGTGCCAGCAGCTTTTCTCGGGGATTGTTTGAGCAGTTCTTC
TRBJ2-7,-,TRBV18,-,CASSPTGYEQYF,TGTGCCAGCTCACCGACAGGCTACGAGCAGTACTTC
TRBJ1-2,-,TRBV19,-,CASRGGQYGYTF,TGTGCCAGCCGGGGGGGCCAATATGGCTACACCTTC
TRBJ2-3,-,TRBV9,-,CASSVVQTSTDTQYF,TGTGCCAGCAGCGTAGTCCAGACTAGCACAGATACGCAGTATTTT
TRBJ2-1,-,TRBV5-4,TRBD2,CASSLSASGTNEQFF,TGTGCCAGCAGCTTGTCGGCTAGCGGTACCAATGAGCAGTTCTTC
TRBJ1-1,-,TRBV10-3,-,CAISESGQEAFF,TGTGCCATCAGTGAGTCGGGGCAGGAAGCTTTCTTT
TRBJ2-2,-,TRBV5-1,-,CASSLLGTGELFF,TGCGCCAGCAGCCTTCTCGGGACCGGGGAGCTGTTTTTT
TRBJ1-1,-,TRBV27,TRBD1,CASSFDRANTEAFF,TGTGCCAGCAGTTTTGACAGGGCGAACACTGAAGCTTTCTTT
TRBJ1-3,-,TRBV19,-,CASSRPGAGNTIYF,TGTGCCAGTAGTCGGCCAGGCGCTGGAAACACCATATATTTT
TRBJ1-5,-,TRBV30,-,CAWSVEWEQPQHF,TGTGCCTGGAGTGTAGAATGGGAACAGCCCCAGCATTTT
TRBJ2-1,-,TRBV30,TRBD2,CAWSAWTSGRGNEQFF,TGTGCCTGGAGTGCGTGGACTAGCGGGAGGGGCAATGAGCAGTTCTTC
TRBJ2-5,-,TRBV2,-,CASSEGQNNIQETQYF,TGTGCCAGCAGTGAAGGACAGAACAATATACAAGAGACCCAGTACTTC
TRBJ2-1,-,TRBV28,-,CAGGGPYNEQFF,TGTGCCGGAGGGGGGCCCTACAATGAGCAGTTCTTC
TRBJ1-5,-,TRBV27,-,CASRAAAAGPQHF,TGTGCCTCAAGGGCGGCGGCGGCAGGGCCCCAGCATTTT
TRBJ1-3,-,TRBV18,-,CASSPVGGRDGNTIYF,TGTGCCAGCTCACCCGTTGGGGGGCGCGATGGAAACACCATATATTTT
TRBJ2-5,-,TRBV11-3,-,CASSSLTGETQYF,TGTGCCAGCAGCTCATTGACAGGCGAGACCCAGTACTTC
TRBJ1-4,-,TRBV28,-,CASSSGQAFNEKLFF,TGTGCCAGCAGTTCGGGACAAGCTTTTAATGAAAAACTGTTTTTT
TRBJ2-7,-,TRBV18,-,CASSPNTGTYEQYF,TGTGCCAGCTCACCGAATACAGGGACCTACGAGCAGTACTTC
TRBJ2-6,-,TRBV22-1,-,CPGRIISEQSRANVLTF,TGTCCTGGGAGAATTATCAGCGAACAAAGTCGGGCCAACGTCCTGACTTTC
TRBJ2-7,-,TRBV7-9,TRBD2,CASSLSRGGVSPGYEQYF,TGTGCCAGCAGCTTATCCCGCGGGGGGGTCTCTCCGGGGTACGAGCAGTACTTC
TRBJ1-5,-,TRBV6-6,-,CASTRTGKAPQHF,TGTGCCAGCACGAGGACGGGGAAGGCGCCCCAGCATTTT
TRBJ1-5,-,TRBV5-1,TRBD1,CASSLGDSDHQPQHF,TGCGCCAGCAGCTTGGGGGACAGCGACCATCAGCCCCAGCATTTT